Listed below are T cell receptor beta chains from one sample, sequenced in a study of T cell responses to AZD1222 COVID-19 vaccine. The repertoire was sequenced with immunoSEQ multiplex PCR; TCRdb's copy has only in-frame clones and lacks some. The repertoire consists of 150,000 to 200,000 clones, with around 90% occurring once and the leading ten covering approximately 7.7%. Sequences were derived from peripheral blood, sampled on day 0 of AZD1222 vaccination. These receptors all come from an adult in good health. CDR3s leave out the opening cysteine and the closing phenylalanine or tryptophan. Clone size is shown for a subset of rows, as once, few, many or a class of expanded clone.

j_call,clone_size,v_call,cdr3_aa
TRBJ1-1,-,TRBV28,ASVYIRGTEAF
TRBJ2-1,-,TRBV9,ASSLGGLGNEQF
TRBJ2-5,-,TRBV11-3,ASSLTEETQY
TRBJ2-5,-,TRBV14,ATRGLGWTQY
TRBJ1-4,few,TRBV30,AWTFPGTLKEKLF
TRBJ2-1,-,TRBV5-4,ASSLGGGASHNEQF
TRBJ1-2,-,TRBV27,ASRGAGSYGYT
TRBJ1-1,-,TRBV2,ASRRTGNTEAF
TRBJ1-5,-,TRBV28,ASSGDRGQPQH
TRBJ2-1,-,TRBV19,ASRKDRSSYNEQF
TRBJ2-3,-,TRBV30,AWSVSALGDTQY
TRBJ2-5,-,TRBV11-2,ASSPGLIQETQY
TRBJ2-1,few,TRBV6-6,ATREVYNEQF
TRBJ2-3,-,TRBV3-1/TRBV3-2,ASSLGTGWRTQY
TRBJ2-2,once,TRBV29-1,SVERTGYTGELF
TRBJ2-7,-,TRBV7-9,ASSLEGGSSYEQY
TRBJ1-1,once,TRBV11-2,ASSLLRTGGTEAF
TRBJ2-5,few,TRBV6-1,ASSEASSTPRY
TRBJ1-5,-,TRBV4-1,ASSQGGQWDGQPQH
TRBJ1-2,-,TRBV5-4,ASSLDGTEGYT
TRBJ2-3,-,TRBV9,ASSNEGLPTDTQY
TRBJ2-1,-,TRBV29-1,SVSRSYNEQF
TRBJ1-5,once,TRBV21-1,ASSVTPNSNQPQH
TRBJ2-7,few,TRBV7-9,ASSRRSYEQY
TRBJ2-7,-,TRBV12-3/TRBV12-4,ASSFGGMGEQY
TRBJ2-2,once,TRBV11-3,ASSAVLTGELF
TRBJ1-4,-,TRBV7-2,ASSLNWDSEKLF
TRBJ1-2,-,TRBV6-6,ASSYTGGTYGYT
TRBJ1-1,-,TRBV9,ASSVLSTGGAF
TRBJ2-7,once,TRBV9,ASSVGAQGEQY
TRBJ1-4,-,TRBV9,ASSVATGTNEKLF
TRBJ1-1,-,TRBV7-9,ASSLDYAAAEAF
TRBJ2-3,-,TRBV29-1,SVDFTDTQY
TRBJ2-5,-,TRBV11-2,ASSPHVRETQY
TRBJ2-1,-,TRBV19,AEQEDEQF
TRBJ1-5,-,TRBV19,ASSTGQGRQPQH
TRBJ2-7,-,TRBV6-5,ASSYGSREY
TRBJ1-2,-,TRBV24-1,ATSDRQGNYGYT
TRBJ2-7,-,TRBV24-1,APRGGVQSYEQY
TRBJ1-1,once,TRBV10-3,AISVWGTEAF
TRBJ2-7,once,TRBV9,ASSERDRGVHEQY
TRBJ1-2,-,TRBV7-9,ASSTDRGTLYGYT
TRBJ2-3,once,TRBV7-2,ASSPPWWTQY
TRBJ2-7,-,TRBV6-5,ASSPGSPYEQY
TRBJ1-2,-,TRBV11-2,ASSSTNYGYT
TRBJ1-5,-,TRBV12-5,ASADDRLSNQPQH
TRBJ1-2,-,TRBV30,AWSVRVSGYT
TRBJ2-5,-,TRBV3-1/TRBV3-2,ASSQRDWPQETQY
TRBJ2-3,-,TRBV5-1,ASSLAETGGGTDTQY
TRBJ2-5,-,TRBV14,ASSYRDGPPGY
TRBJ2-7,-,TRBV10-3,AISGQGHYEQY
TRBJ2-4,-,TRBV20-1,SAQGETSGG
TRBJ1-1,-,TRBV10-3,AISEYEANTEAF